The 23 T cell receptor beta chains listed next were all sequenced from one sample in a study of T cell responses to AZD1222 COVID-19 vaccine. Using immunoSEQ multiplex PCR, the repertoire was profiled, and TCRdb retains in-frame clones only, with some absent. The sample gives around 79,000 clones, about 85% of which show up once; about 1.6% is in the top ten. The sequenced sample was peripheral blood, obtained on day 0 of AZD1222 vaccination. These receptors originate from an adult in good health.

The CDR3 reads CASSWDRKETQYF. The CDR3 nucleotides are TGTGCCAGCAGCTGGGACAGGAAAGAGACCCAGTACTTC. This rearrangement joins TRBV7-3 to TRBJ2-5; 8 bases are a match to TRBD1. Germline trimming cut 4 bases from V and 3 bases from J; bases unmatched to any gene: 1. The CDR3 extends over 13 amino acids. Germline V gene lookup returns CDR1 SGHTA and CDR2 FQGTGA.

Worth noting for this clone: A single base separates this from a much larger clone, so it may be a read error. V usage is TRBV5-6 and J usage is TRBJ1-1, with unresolved D. There are 12 residues in the CDR3. V lost 3 bases, J lost 3 bases, and 6 bases lay in between. CDR1 is SGHDT and CDR2 is YYEEEE in the germline V gene. CDR3 DNA sequence: TGTGCCAGCAGCTGGAGTTACACTGAAGCTTTCTTT. As protein: CASSWSYTEAFF.

This sequence joins TRBV13 and TRBJ1-1, with D uncertain. The CDR3 totals 14 residues. Trimming left V 3 bases short and J 3 bases short, with 11 bases between. The germline gives CDR1 PRHDT, CDR2 FYEKMQ (reference sequence). CDR3 region: CASSFSGFDTEAFF. As DNA, the CDR3 is TGTGCCAGCAGCTTTTCCGGGTTCGACACTGAAGCTTTCTTT. Using reference TRBV13 and TRBJ1-1 for the parts outside the CDR3, the full variable domain is AAGVIQSPRHLIKEKRETATLKCYPIPRHDTVYWYQQGPGQDPQFLISFYEKMQSDKGSIPDRFSAQQFSDYHSELNMSSLELGDSALYFCASSFSGFDTEAFFGQGTRLTVV.

This clone occurred a few times. J is TRBJ1-1 and V is TRBV7-2; D unclear. From germline, CDR1 is SGHTA and CDR2 FQGNSA. Trimming removed 1 base from V and 5 bases from J, with 8 bases in between. This CDR3 is built from 13 residues. The CDR3 reads CASSLDTKTEAFF. In DNA form, the CDR3 reads TGTGCCAGCAGCTTAGACACCAAGACTGAAGCTTTCTTT. The full variable domain, with the rest looked up from reference TRBV7-2 and TRBJ1-1, is GAGVSQSPSNKVTEKGKDVELRCDPISGHTALYWYRQSLGQGLEFLIYFQGNSAPDKSGLPSDRFSAERTGGSVSTLTIQRTQQEDSAVYLCASSLDTKTEAFFGQGTRLTVV.

This chain uses TRBV7-2 with TRBJ1-5; D is perhaps TRBD1 (6 bases). Looked up from germline, CDR1 is SGHTA and CDR2 is FQGNSA. V was shortened by 1 base and J by 5 bases, with 12 bases between the two germline ends. This CDR3 has 15 amino acids. The CDR3 DNA follows: TGTGCCAGCAGCTTAGGTGGCCAGGGGCATCAGCCCCAGCATTTT. Its translation: CASSLGGQGHQPQHF.

The chain carries TRBV7-9 and TRBJ1-1; 8 bases align to TRBD1. The CDR3 spans 15 residues. The V segment lost 1 base and the J segment 2 bases; nucleotides outside the gene matches: 3. Germline V CDR1 and CDR2: SEHNR, FQNEAQ (reference sequence). In DNA form, the CDR3 reads TGTGCCAGCAGCTTAGTGACAGGGGAAAACACTGAAGCTTTCTTT. It is translated as CASSLVTGENTEAFF.

The V call is TRBV4-1, the J call TRBJ2-7; 7 bases are shared with TRBD2. Trimming at V came to 4 bases and at J to 1 base, leaving 10 bases not matched to a gene. CDR1 and CDR2 (germline): MGHRA, YSYEKL. The CDR3 sequence is 16 residues long. The CDR3, as DNA: TGCGCCAGCAGCCCAGCGGCTAGCGGAGGGTCCTACGAGCAGTACTTC. Amino acids: CASSPAASGGSYEQYF.

CDR3 coding DNA: TGCAGCGTTGAGTCGGGAGCGACCTACGAGCAGTACTTC. It specifies CSVESGATYEQYF. This chain connects TRBV29-1 to TRBJ2-7; TRBD2 is a possible D gene (6 bases). This CDR3 region has 13 residues. Germline lookup yields CDR1 SQVTM and CDR2 ANQGSEA. Trimming left V 3 bases short and J 2 bases short, with 11 bases between.

This clone was seen just once. V usage is TRBV5-6 and J usage is TRBJ2-5; TRBD2 matches at 13 bases. Germline V CDR1 and CDR2: SGHDT, YYEEEE. The CDR3 consists of 15 residues. The junction had 3 bases not matched to a gene; V was cut back by 4 bases and J by 3 bases. CDR3 DNA sequence: TGTGCCAGCAGCGGACTAGCGGGAGCTGAAGAGACCCAGTACTTC. Encoded protein: CASSGLAGAEETQYF. Together with reference TRBV5-6 and TRBJ2-5, the CDR3 gives the full variable domain: DAGVTQSPTHLIKTRGQQVTLRCSPKSGHDTVSWYQQALGQGPQFIFQYYEEEERQRGNFPDRFSGHQFPNYSSELNVNALLLGDSALYLCASSGLAGAEETQYFGPGTRLLVL.

The chain has TRBV7-9 and TRBJ1-3; D is undetermined. Germline lookup yields CDR1 SEHNR and CDR2 FQNEAQ (reference sequence). Between the trimmed V and J ends, which lost 5 bases and 0 bases, there was a span of 14 bases. The CDR3 is made up of 16 amino acids. CDR3 DNA: TGTGCCAGCAGCACCTCGGGTCAGAGCTCTGGAAACACCATATATTTT. Translating it yields CASSTSGQSSGNTIYF.

The rearrangement links TRBV6-1 to TRBJ1-5, with D perhaps TRBD1 (5 bases). The V end lost 3 bases, the J end lost 0 bases, and 15 bases lay between the germline ends. Germline values: CDR1 MNHNS, CDR2 SASEGT. The CDR3 runs to 17 residues. DNA for the CDR3: TGTGCCAGCAGTGAGGGGGGGGAGCTATATAGCAATCAGCCCCAGCATTTT. As protein: CASSEGGELYSNQPQHF.

This clone was counted between two and nine times. This chain joins TRBV5-5 and TRBJ1-4; D is undetermined. This CDR3 region has 15 residues. Germline loops: CDR1 SGHKS, CDR2 YYEKEE (reference sequence). V gave up 0 bases and J gave up 4 bases, with 10 bases separating them. The CDR3 sequence is CASSLGAAFNEKLFF. CDR3 DNA sequence: TGTGCCAGCAGCTTGGGGGCAGCCTTTAATGAAAAACTGTTTTTT.

This clone was seen more than once but under ten times. V is TRBV5-1 and J is TRBJ2-5, with unresolved D. V was clipped by 0 bases and J by 5 bases, with 17 bases between them. CDR1 SGHRS and CDR2 YFSETQ come from the germline V gene. The CDR3 has 16 amino acids. The CDR3 DNA reads as TGCGCCAGCAGCTTGGCCTACTTCCGGTTGTCGGAGACCCAGTACTTC. Translated, it gives CASSLAYFRLSETQYF.

About this clone: Sequence at one end of the junction differs from germline and may be a read error. The chain joins TRBV6-5 to TRBJ1-1; no firm D call. CDR3 size: 15 residues. Per germline, CDR1 MNHEY and CDR2 SVGAGI. CDR3 amino acids: CASSDSIPRAIGAFF. The CDR3 bases are TGTGCCAGCAGTGACTCTATTCCGCGGGCAATTGGAGCTTTCTTT.

This chain joins TRBV4-1 and TRBJ2-6; D perhaps matches TRBD2 (5 bases). The germline CDR1 and CDR2 sequences are MGHRA and YSYEKL. This CDR3 is 21 amino acids long. Trimming removed 9 bases at V and 0 bases at J, with 30 bases between. CDR3 DNA sequence: TGCGCCAGTACGTCTGGTCGACCGGCGGGCCCACGGAGCTCTGGGGCCAACGTCCTGACTTTC. This translates into CASTSGRPAGPRSSGANVLTF.

The chain joins TRBV3-1 (or the pseudogene TRBV3-2) to TRBJ1-4; a weak D match, TRBD1 (6 bases). Per germline, CDR1 LGHDT and CDR2 YNNKEL (reference sequence). The CDR3 sequence is 15 residues long. Trimming removed 1 base at V and 6 bases at J, with 12 bases between. CDR3 DNA sequence: TGTGCCAGCAGCCAAGTATGGGGGCCCGATGAAAAACTGTTTTTT. It yields the protein CASSQVWGPDEKLFF.

This chain uses TRBV5-1 with TRBJ2-3; 12 bases agree with TRBD2. Germline values: CDR1 SGHRS, CDR2 YFSETQ. V gave up 0 bases and J gave up 6 bases; unmatched junction bases: 11. The CDR3 runs to 18 residues. The CDR3 sequence: CASSLGASGRAPVDTQYF. Written as DNA, the CDR3 is TGCGCCAGCAGCTTGGGGGCTAGCGGGAGGGCCCCGGTTGATACGCAGTATTTT.

This chain links TRBV6-5 with TRBJ1-1; TRBD1 is a possible D gene (5 bases). Per germline, CDR1 MNHEY and CDR2 SVGAGI. Trimming took off 2 bases at V and 0 bases at J, with 13 bases between the two ends. The length of the CDR3 is 16 residues. The CDR3 loop reads CASSYPPGRMNTEAFF. CDR3 nucleotide sequence: TGTGCCAGCAGTTACCCCCCGGGACGAATGAACACTGAAGCTTTCTTT.

The gene calls are TRBV6-5 and TRBJ1-6; no firm D call. V lost 5 bases and J lost 0, with 8 bases in between. Germline V gives CDR1 MNHEY, CDR2 SVGAGI. The CDR3 runs 15 residues. CDR3 amino acids: CASSPVYSYNSPLHF. CDR3 DNA sequence: TGTGCCAGCAGTCCAGTATACTCCTATAATTCACCCCTCCACTTT.

This chain joins TRBV19 and TRBJ2-5; TRBD2 agrees at 7 bases. Trimming took 5 bases from V and 1 from J; bases not matched to a gene: 10. CDR1 is LNHDA and CDR2 is SQIVND in the germline V gene (reference sequence). The CDR3 sequence is 16 residues long. In DNA, the CDR3 is TGTGCCAGTAGTGTGCTCGGGGGGAGTGCCCAAGAGACCCAGTACTTC. This sequence encodes CASSVLGGSAQETQYF.

The rearrangement uses TRBV7-9 and TRBJ1-1; TRBD1 might be the D (5 bases). This CDR3 is 13 amino acids long. Per germline, CDR1 SEHNR and CDR2 FQNEAQ (reference sequence). V was shortened by 4 bases and J by 4 bases, with 10 bases between the two germline ends. CDR3 protein: CASSSGGATEAFF. As DNA, the CDR3 is TGTGCCAGCAGCTCCGGAGGGGCCACTGAAGCTTTCTTT.

This sequence joins TRBV11-3 and TRBJ2-1; 8 positions match TRBD2. V lost 5 bases and J lost 7; bases outside the gene matches: 13. Looked up from germline, CDR1 is SGHNT and CDR2 is YENEEA. The CDR3 is 16 amino acids. CDR3: CASSPRGAGGGNEQFF. For the CDR3, the DNA is TGTGCCAGCAGCCCTAGGGGGGCGGGAGGTGGGAATGAGCAGTTCTTC. Complete variable domain (other parts from reference TRBV11-3 and TRBJ2-1): EAGVVQSPRYKIIEKKQPVAFWCNPISGHNTLYWYLQNLGQGPELLIRYENEEAVDDSQLPKDRFSAERLKGVDSTLKIQPAELGDSAVYLCASSPRGAGGGNEQFFGPGTRLTVL.

The gene calls are TRBV6-6 and TRBJ1-3; perhaps TRBD1 as D (6 bases). The CDR3 has 17 residues. V was shortened by 6 bases and J by 0 bases, with 18 bases between the two germline ends. CDR1 is MNHNY and CDR2 is SVGAGI in the germline V gene (reference sequence). For the CDR3, the DNA is TGTGCCAGCAGCCGAACCACAGGGCGCTACTCTGGAAACACCATATATTTT. It encodes CASSRTTGRYSGNTIYF.